The present T cell receptor beta chain was sequenced within a study of blood T cell repertoires in COVID-19. Whole-study context: Samples representing acute and convalescent COVID-19 were sourced from the United States, Italy and Spain. PBMCs, B-cell-depleted T cells, or T cells were the source of the cDNA or gDNA that made up the material.

Original processing methods: For nucleated cells, counts were estimated from reference gene primer amplification. This table comes from immunoSEQ multiplex PCR, and its TCRdb copy is limited to in-frame clones, with some not included. The V and J calls and clone size are taken from that table; D and trimming were inferred from the DNA. The table lists fewer than 200,000 clones, around 82% of them singletons. This receptor was taken from a man aged 60 to 69 who had recovered from COVID-19. Sequencing was carried out using peripheral blood.

For the CDR3, the DNA is TGTGCCAGCAGCGTCGGACAGCTCTCTGGGGCCAACGTCCTGACTTTC. Translation: CASSVGQLSGANVLTF. This rearrangement joins TRBV5-4 to TRBJ2-6, with D possibly matching TRBD1 (6 bases). V lost 4 bases to trimming and J lost 0 bases, with 11 bases between them. Per the germline V gene, CDR1 is SGHNT and CDR2 is YYREEE (reference sequence). The CDR3 covers 16 residues.